This T cell receptor (beta chain) originates from a study of blood T cell repertoires in COVID-19. TCRdb keeps only in-frame clones here, not all; method: immunoSEQ multiplex PCR. The repertoire holds nearly 250,000 clones, with about 89% as singletons. Germline V gene lookup returns CDR1 LNHDA and CDR2 SQIVND (reference sequence). The CDR3 has 16 amino acids. Trimming removed 4 bases from V and 7 bases from J, with 19 bases in between. Sequenced input: peripheral blood. This clonotype originated in a woman aged 60-70 years who had recovered from COVID-19. The chain couples TRBV19 to TRBJ2-2; a weak D match, TRBD2 (7 bases). CDR3 sequence (DNA): TGTGCCAGTAGTACCCTGGGAGGGGGACGAGGCGGGGAGCTGTTTTTT. Protein: CASSTLGGGRGGELFF. Together with reference TRBV19 and TRBJ2-2, the CDR3 gives the full variable domain: DGGITQSPKYLFRKEGQNVTLSCEQNLNHDAMYWYRQDPGQGLRLIYYSQIVNDFQKGDIAEGYSVSREKKESFPLTVTSAQKNPTAFYLCASSTLGGGRGGELFFGEGSRLTVL.